Shown below are 16 T cell receptor beta chains from a single sample sequenced in a study of blood T cells in healthy people across ages. Together with a sample-barcoded 5' primer, a J-beta primer mix was included in a second PCR lasting about 6 to 11 cycles. Each CDR3 protein is one row after TCRdb ran MiXCR on the 5' RACE reads. The sample records approximately 780,000 distinct CDR3 sequences, 20% to 30% being singletons. These records were also assigned to another study, of T cells of mothers and their children.

Source material: blood. All receptors come from a boy aged 5-17 years in good health.

The chain is built from TRBV6-5 and TRBJ2-3; D is unclear. This CDR3 is 14 amino acids long. The V gene's germline CDR1 is MNHEY and CDR2 SVGAGI. Deletions cut 2 bases from V and 1 base from J, with 7 bases between. The CDR3: CASSYGAGTDTQYF. Written as DNA, the CDR3 is TGTGCCAGCAGTTACGGTGCGGGCACAGATACGCAGTATTTT.

The rearrangement joins TRBV19 to TRBJ2-1; 9 positions match TRBD1. Per germline, CDR1 LNHDA and CDR2 SQIVND (reference sequence). V dropped 9 bases and J dropped 3; count of bases not matched to a gene: 6. This CDR3 comprises 14 residues. DNA of the CDR3: TGTGCCAGCCGGGACAGGGAGAGCTACAATGAGCAGTTCTTC. Its translation: CASRDRESYNEQFF.

J is TRBJ2-2 and V is TRBV6-6; TRBD1 might be the D (7 bases). The germline CDR1 and CDR2 sequences are MNHNY and SVGAGI (reference sequence). Trimming removed 11 bases from V and 0 bases from J, with 13 bases in between. This CDR3 contains 14 residues. CDR3 amino acids: CASRGDANTGELFF. CDR3 in DNA: TGTGCCTCCAGGGGGGACGCGAACACCGGGGAGCTGTTTTTT.

The CDR3 loop is CASSLDPPQAGGQETQYF. DNA for the CDR3: TGCGCCAGCAGCTTGGATCCGCCCCAGGCCGGGGGGCAAGAGACCCAGTACTTC. The J gene is TRBJ2-5, the V gene TRBV5-1; 7 nucleotides agree with TRBD2. Germline V gene lookup returns CDR1 SGHRS and CDR2 YFSETQ. CDR3 length: 18 residues. With 0 bases clipped from V and 2 bases from J, the junction kept 13 bases outside the gene matches.

This clonotype was recorded a few times. The gene calls are TRBV20-1 and TRBJ2-1; D gene ambiguous. Deletions cut 2 bases from V and 0 bases from J, with 8 bases between. The V gene's germline CDR1 is DFQATT and CDR2 SNEGSKA (reference sequence). The CDR3 extends over 14 amino acids. CDR3 residues: CSARRPRSYNEQFF. CDR3 bases: TGCAGTGCTAGAAGGCCCCGCTCCTACAATGAGCAGTTCTTC.

This clonotype was seen many times. J is TRBJ2-7 and V is TRBV18; D is unclear. The CDR3 sequence is 11 residues long. Per germline, CDR1 KGHSH and CDR2 LQKENI. V lost 8 bases to trimming and J lost 6 bases, with 11 bases between them. DNA for the CDR3: TGTGCCAGCAGCCCCGGCGGCGAGCAGTACTTC. Amino acid sequence: CASSPGGEQYF.

The chain recombines TRBV11-2 with TRBJ2-5; possibly TRBD2 for D (5 bases). The J call may be faulty, since TRBJ2-1 better matches the DNA end. Germline V gene data show CDR1 as SGHAT and CDR2 as FQNNGV. This CDR3 spans 11 amino acids. CDR3 nucleotide sequence: TGTGCCAGCAGCACGTATCGGGGGCAGTTCTTC. Amino acid sequence: CASSTYRGQFF.

This clonotype was observed a few times. The chain links TRBV7-9 to TRBJ2-7, with 7 bases aligning to TRBD2. The CDR3 spans 16 residues. Germline assignment: CDR1 SEHNR and CDR2 FQNEAQ (reference sequence). The ends lost 5 bases at V and 2 bases at J; junction bases unmatched: 12. This CDR3 reads CASSRSHRGGTYEQYF. DNA for the CDR3: TGTGCCAGCAGCCGATCACACCGCGGGGGAACCTACGAGCAGTACTTC.

This clonotype was recorded a few times. The gene calls are TRBV6-1 and TRBJ1-5; a weak D match, TRBD1 (6 bases). Germline V gene data show CDR1 as MNHNS and CDR2 as SASEGT. V lost 7 bases and J lost 3, with 22 bases in between. The CDR3 is 17 amino acids. The CDR3 nucleotides are TGTGCCAGCACCTTCGGTGGAGGTTACAGGGCCAATCAGCCCCAGCATTTT. The encoded protein is CASTFGGGYRANQPQHF.

About this clonotype itself: One end of the junction does not line up with germline, which may come from a read error. DNA of the CDR3: TGTGTCAGCAGCCCACGCCTGGGAAGGGGGCCCCAAAACATTCAGTACTTC. This sequence encodes CVSSPRLGRGPQNIQYF. This sequence joins TRBV5-5 and TRBJ2-4, with 7 bases aligning to TRBD1. The germline gives CDR1 SGHKS, CDR2 YYEKEE (reference sequence). This CDR3 spans 17 amino acids.

The chain joins TRBV5-8 to TRBJ2-7; D is uncertain. This CDR3 spans 15 amino acids. Germline V CDR1 and CDR2: SGHTS, YDEGEE. Trimming took off 4 bases at V and 2 bases at J, with 16 bases between the two ends. The CDR3 sequence is CASSQEYSGTYEQYF. DNA for the CDR3: TGTGCCAGCAGCCAAGAATACAGTGGTACCTACGAGCAGTACTTC.

The chain carries TRBV10-1 and TRBJ1-3, with D possibly matching TRBD1 (5 bases). Germline assignment: CDR1 WNHNN and CDR2 SYGVQD (reference sequence). Trimming took off 7 bases at V and 4 bases at J, with 14 bases between the two ends. CDR3 length equals 14 residues. The CDR3 region has the DNA TGCGCCAGCAACTGGGACCTTAGCGGAAACACCATATATTTT. It translates to CASNWDLSGNTIYF.

The chain links TRBV15 to TRBJ2-3; no clear D. Between the trimmed V and J ends, which lost 0 bases and 1 base, there was a span of 5 bases. This CDR3 has 14 residues. The germline V gene has CDR1 LNHNV and CDR2 YYDKDF (reference sequence). CDR3 loop: CATSRDQGTDTQYF. Written as DNA, the CDR3 is TGTGCCACCAGCAGAGATCAGGGCACAGATACGCAGTATTTT.

This chain links TRBV6-2 or TRBV6-3 with TRBJ2-2; TRBD2 matches 12 bases. The CDR3 runs 15 residues. The germline CDR1 and CDR2 sequences are MNHEY and SVGEGT. Unmatched junction bases numbered 9, after V lost 6 bases and J lost 10 bases. In DNA, the CDR3 is TGTGCCAGCAGCCCCAGGACTAGCGGGATCACGGAGCTGTTTTTT. It codes for CASSPRTSGITELFF.

This clonotype was detected a few times. The chain has TRBV12-3 or TRBV12-4 and TRBJ1-6; D possibly corresponds to TRBD1 (5 bases). With 2 bases removed from V and 6 bases from J, the gap between germline ends came to 17 bases. The CDR3 length is 17 residues. This CDR3 is CASSLRSSGRSNSPLHF. In nucleotides, the CDR3 is TGTGCCAGCAGTTTAAGGTCCTCGGGACGGTCTAATTCACCCCTCCACTTT.

This chain links TRBV2 with TRBJ1-5, with 8 positions matching TRBD1. CDR3 size: 15 residues. The germline V gene encodes CDR1 SNHLY and CDR2 FYNNEI. V lost 4 bases and J lost 6; bases outside the gene matches: 8. DNA for the CDR3: TGTGCCAGCAGTGCGCGGGCAGGGGGCGGTCAGCCCCAGCATTTT. Its protein product is CASSARAGGGQPQHF.